This passage covers 15 T cell receptor beta chains from one sample sequenced in a study of blood T cell repertoires in COVID-19. TCRdb keeps only in-frame clones here, not all; method: immunoSEQ multiplex PCR. The data hold about 150,000 clones, with over 75% observed a single time. Sample: peripheral blood. The receptors originated from a man in his sixties with COVID-19, enrolled during active disease.

The J gene is TRBJ2-1, the V gene TRBV24-1; D not certain. CDR1 and CDR2 from the germline V gene are KGHDR and SFDVKD. The CDR3 covers 14 residues. Trimming left V 4 bases short and J 7 bases short, with 13 bases between. In nucleotides, the CDR3 is TGTGCCACCAGTGACCCTGTACCAGAAAATGAGCAGTTCTTC. Translation: CATSDPVPENEQFF.

The chain links TRBV6-1 to TRBJ2-1; 12 nucleotides line up with TRBD1. CDR1 is MNHNS, CDR2 SASEGT, per germline. The CDR3 totals 16 residues. V was pared by 3 bases and J by 9 bases, with 9 bases of the junction left unmatched. CDR3 sequence reads: CASSDAAGTGGFEQFF. The CDR3 nucleotides read TGTGCCAGCAGTGACGCCGCGGGGACAGGGGGCTTTGAGCAGTTCTTC.

This chain connects TRBV7-2 to TRBJ1-2; D call uncertain. The V gene's germline CDR1 is SGHTA and CDR2 FQGNSA. CDR3 length: 14 residues. Trimming pared 5 bases from V and 2 bases from J, leaving 12 bases between. The CDR3 bases are TGTGCCAGCAGCCCACGGCCCGGGAACTATGGCTACACCTTC. Encoded protein: CASSPRPGNYGYTF. The full variable domain, its missing parts supplied by reference TRBV7-2 and TRBJ1-2, is GAGVSQSPSNKVTEKGKDVELRCDPISGHTALYWYRQSLGQGLEFLIYFQGNSAPDKSGLPSDRFSAERTGGSVSTLTIQRTQQEDSAVYLCASSPRPGNYGYTFGSGTRLTVV.

The V call is TRBV11-3, the J call TRBJ2-1, with D unresolved. CDR1 and CDR2 (germline): SGHNT, YENEEA. The CDR3 contains 11 residues. V lost 5 bases and J 5 bases, leaving 4 bases between the germline ends. CDR3 sequence (DNA): TGTGCCAGCAGCCACAACAATGAGCAGTTCTTC. It translates to CASSHNNEQFF.

The rearrangement uses TRBV19 and TRBJ1-5, with a weak D call TRBD1 (6 bases). The ends were cut back, 9 bases at V and 1 base at J, with 16 bases in the middle. Germline lookup yields CDR1 LNHDA and CDR2 SQIVND (reference sequence). CDR3 length: 15 residues. The CDR3 DNA reads as TGTGCCAGCACCCTCCACAGGGAAAGCAATCAGCCCCAGCATTTT. Amino acids: CASTLHRESNQPQHF.

The genes are TRBV5-4 and TRBJ2-1; TRBD2 agrees at 13 bases. After removal of 3 bases from V and 6 bases from J, the junction contained 6 bases not matched to a gene. Germline V gives CDR1 SGHNT, CDR2 YYREEE (reference sequence). CDR3 length equals 16 residues. CDR3 loop: CASSSGTSGTLNEQFF. The CDR3 region has the DNA TGTGCCAGCAGCTCGGGGACTAGCGGGACCCTCAATGAGCAGTTCTTC.

The chain carries TRBV7-9 and TRBJ1-1; D gene ambiguous. Trimming removed 3 bases from V and 4 bases from J, with 3 bases in between. The length of the CDR3 is 11 residues. Germline CDR1 and CDR2: SEHNR and FQNEAQ (reference sequence). The CDR3 region has the DNA TGTGCCAGCAGCTTCGTCACTGAAGCTTTCTTT. Translation gives CASSFVTEAFF.

As to this clone: Compared with germline, one end of the junction differs, possibly owing to a read error. The V call is TRBV7-7, the J call TRBJ2-1; 9 bases agree with TRBD2. CDR3 length: 16 residues. CDR1 and CDR2 (germline): SSHAT, FNYEAQ (reference sequence). The CDR3 coding sequence is TGTGCTAGCAGCCCGGATTTAGCGGGAGTAGTCAATGAGCAGTTCTTC. Translating gives CASSPDLAGVVNEQFF. Combining the CDR3 with reference TRBV7-7 and TRBJ2-1 gives the whole variable domain GAGVSQSPRYKVTKRGQDVTLRCDPISSHATLYWYQQALGQGPEFLTYFNYEAQPDKSGLPSDRFSAERPEGSISTLTIQRTEQRDSAMYRCASSPDLAGVVNEQFFGPGTRLTVL.

The gene calls are TRBV5-8 and TRBJ1-2; D is ambiguous. The V gene lost 2 bases and the J gene lost 5 bases, with 7 bases spanning the gap. The CDR3 loop spans 12 amino acids. Germline assignment: CDR1 SGHTS and CDR2 YDEGEE. This chain's CDR3 is CASSFEIYGYTF. CDR3 in DNA: TGTGCCAGCAGCTTTGAGATTTATGGCTACACCTTC.

Concerning this clone: Other nucleotide sequences in the sample specify the same CDR3. V gene TRBV28 combines with J gene TRBJ2-7; D may be TRBD2 (6 bases). V was trimmed by 4 bases and J by 4 bases, leaving 11 bases between them. The CDR3 covers 13 residues. Germline assignment: CDR1 MDHEN and CDR2 SYDVKM. The CDR3 here is CASSSGGNYEQYF. As DNA, the CDR3 is TGTGCCAGCAGTTCTGGGGGGAATTACGAGCAGTACTTC.

The rearrangement uses TRBV27 and TRBJ1-4; 8 bases match TRBD1. The germline gives CDR1 MNHEY, CDR2 SMNVEV (reference sequence). V lost 6 bases and J lost 4; bases outside the gene matches: 13. CDR3 length: 17 amino acids. In DNA, the CDR3 is TGTGCCAGCAGGGTTGGTGGCAGGGGGCGGGGTAATGAAAAACTGTTTTTT. Translation: CASRVGGRGRGNEKLFF.

This clone was seen more than once but under ten times. The V and J genes are TRBV6-5 and TRBJ1-1; tentative D call: TRBD1 (6 bases). Trimming took 6 bases from V and 0 from J, leaving 11 bases between them. Germline CDR1 reads MNHEY; CDR2 reads SVGAGI. The CDR3 consists of 14 residues. The CDR3 DNA follows: TGTGCCAGCAGAGCCAGGGGCATGAACACTGAAGCTTTCTTT. This translates into CASRARGMNTEAFF.

The J gene is TRBJ2-4, the V gene TRBV5-4; 13 bases match TRBD2. V shed 0 bases, J shed 2 bases, and the junction held 5 bases outside the gene matches. Germline V gives CDR1 SGHNT, CDR2 YYREEE (reference sequence). The CDR3 totals 18 residues. CDR3 region: CASSLETSGGFPKNIQYF. In nucleotides, the CDR3 is TGTGCCAGCAGCTTGGAGACTAGCGGGGGGTTTCCCAAAAACATTCAGTACTTC.

V gene TRBV6-2 or TRBV6-3 combines with J gene TRBJ1-5, with 7 bases aligning to TRBD1. Germline V gene sequence: CDR1 MNHEY, CDR2 SVGEGT. This CDR3 contains 15 residues. V was pared by 2 bases and J by 8 bases, with 9 bases of the junction left unmatched. CDR3 region: CASSYPQGGGKPQHF. For the CDR3, the DNA is TGTGCCAGCAGTTACCCCCAAGGAGGGGGCAAGCCCCAGCATTTT.

CDR3 nucleotides: TGTGCCAGCTCACCATTGGGAGATTCCGTCGGGGAGCTGTTTTTT. Protein sequence: CASSPLGDSVGELFF. J is TRBJ2-2 and V is TRBV18, with D possibly being TRBD2 (5 bases). The CDR3 totals 15 residues. Germline V gives CDR1 KGHSH, CDR2 LQKENI. Trimming left V 2 bases short and J 7 bases short, with 14 bases between.